This TCR beta chain stems from a study of beta chain features in type 1 diabetes. Study-wide points: There was a moderate but significant shortening of TCRB CDR3s in all four CD4+ subsets of Type 1 diabetes patients. Type 1 diabetes patients showed fewer insertions and more deletions at VDJ junctions.

With regard to this clone: Its antigen is undetermined.

Trimming stripped 5 bases from V and 6 bases from J, with 8 bases between. In germline, CDR1 is WNHNN, CDR2 SYGVQD (reference sequence). The CDR3 contains 13 residues. Heparinised blood was drawn once per donor, averaging around 120 mL. TCRB transcripts that were expressed got sequenced, as all of the isolated RNA had been reverse transcribed. Generated by immunoSEQ multiplex PCR, the TCRdb table keeps only in-frame clones and is missing some. The data hold roughly 150,000 clones, with almost 65% observed a single time. Sequenced: naive CD4+ T cells from blood. V is TRBV10-1 and J is TRBJ1-6, with D maybe TRBD1 (5 bases). The TCR originated in a man in his thirties or forties with type 1 diabetes. The CDR3 bases are TGCGCCAGCAGTCCGGGACCTAATTCACCCCTCCACTTT. It encodes CASSPGPNSPLHF.